The 16 T cell receptor beta chains in this list originate from one sample, sequenced in a study of metastatic and nonmetastatic thyroid tumors. Before thyroid surgery, none of the patients had received any treatment. TCRdb used MiXCR to call clones anew from the PCR reads. The table shows thousands of clones, with under 30% occurring only once. Sequenced input: tumor tissue. The receptors derive from a female donor with papillary thyroid cancer or a benign thyroid nodule (not recorded which). Some clones in this sample may be carry-over from other donors' samples.

This clone has ten or more counts. The rearrangement links TRBV4-3 to TRBJ2-2, with D unresolved. V gave up 4 bases and J gave up 9 bases, with 15 bases separating them. The CDR3 contains 14 residues. The V gene's germline CDR1 is LGHNA and CDR2 YSLEER. The CDR3 DNA follows: TGCGCCAGCAGCCCCAGGCAAGGCGGCTGGGAGCTGTTTTTT. Protein product: CASSPRQGGWELFF.

By share, this clone ranks as medium-sized. J is TRBJ2-2 and V is TRBV5-1; 12 bases are a match to TRBD1. This CDR3 is 18 amino acids long. Germline V gives CDR1 SGHRS, CDR2 YFSETQ. Trimming took 3 bases from V and 2 from J; bases not matched to a gene: 8. CDR3 in amino acids: CASSSMGQGALNTGELFF. Written as DNA, the CDR3 is TGCGCCAGCAGCTCAATGGGACAGGGGGCATTAAACACCGGGGAGCTGTTTTTT.

The V and J genes are TRBV28 and TRBJ2-6; D gene ambiguous. The germline gives CDR1 MDHEN, CDR2 SYDVKM. The CDR3 loop spans 13 amino acids. This CDR3 is CPTQGYGANVLTF. Written as DNA, the CDR3 is TGTCCCACCCAAGGGTATGGGGCCAACGTCCTGACTTTC.

On this clone itself: Its ends do not fully match the called genes, so a read error is possible. The CDR3 coding sequence is TGTGCCAGCAGTCCCGAAGGTCCAAGCGCAGGGCACGGCGTCTACGTGCAGTACTTC. The encoded protein is CASSPEGPSAGHGVYVQYF. V and J are TRBV28 and TRBJ2-7, with a possible D match to TRBD1 (5 bases). CDR1 and CDR2 (germline): MDHEN, SYDVKM. This CDR3 region has 19 residues. Supplemented by reference TRBV28 and TRBJ2-7, the full variable domain reads DVKVTQSSRYLVKRTGEKVFLECVQDMDHENMFWYRQDPGLGLRLIYFSYDVKMKEKGDIPEGYSVSREKKERFSLILESASTNQTSMYLCASSPEGPSAGHGVYVQYFGPGTRLTVT.

This clone was counted between two and nine times. This chain joins TRBV6-2 or TRBV6-3 and TRBJ1-6, with D tentatively TRBD1 (5 bases). CDR3 size: 16 residues. Trimming cost V 2 bases and J 9 bases, with 17 bases left between them. CDR1 and CDR2 (germline): MNHEY, SVGEGT. For the CDR3, the DNA is TGTGCCAGCAGTTACCTCGACCCCCGACAGAGTTCACCCCTCCACTTT. Translated, it gives CASSYLDPRQSSPLHF.

The chain employs TRBV25-1 and TRBJ2-4, with D possibly TRBD1 on 6 matching bases. This CDR3 has 14 amino acids. Per germline, CDR1 MGHDK and CDR2 SYGVNS. V gave up 8 bases and J gave up 1 base, with 12 bases separating them. The CDR3, as DNA: TGTGCCAGCGCGGACAGAGATGCCAAAAACATTCAGTACTTC. This gives the protein CASADRDAKNIQYF.

This clone is medium-sized within its sample. The J gene is TRBJ1-4, the V gene TRBV28; 10 nucleotides match TRBD1. This CDR3 is 14 amino acids long. The ends lost 7 bases at V and 8 bases at J; junction bases unmatched: 7. The germline CDR1 and CDR2 sequences are MDHEN and SYDVKM. The CDR3 region has the DNA TGTGCCAGCACCGAGGACAGGGGGGAAGAAAAACTGTTTTTT. Translating it yields CASTEDRGEEKLFF.

By share of the sample, this clone is medium-sized. The chain has TRBV4-1 and TRBJ2-5; the D is unclear. The length of the CDR3 is 14 residues. Germline loops: CDR1 MGHRA, CDR2 YSYEKL. Deletions cut 6 bases from V and 5 bases from J, with 16 bases between. CDR3 nucleotides: TGCGCCAGCAGGAGGAGTGGTGGGCGGGAGACCCAGTACTTC. This translates into CASRRSGGRETQYF.

In its sample, this clone was seen a few times. V and J are TRBV5-1 and TRBJ2-5, with 10 bases aligning to TRBD1. The germline gives CDR1 SGHRS, CDR2 YFSETQ. V trimming: 2 bases; J trimming: 0 bases; junction bases outside the gene matches: 4. The length of the CDR3 is 16 residues. CDR3 loop: CASSFGQGGYQETQYF. CDR3 in DNA: TGCGCCAGCAGCTTCGGACAGGGGGGGTACCAAGAGACCCAGTACTTC.

V is TRBV27 and J is TRBJ2-7; TRBD2 agrees at 11 bases. Germline CDR1 reads MNHEY; CDR2 reads SMNVEV (reference sequence). V dropped 5 bases and J dropped 4; count of bases not matched to a gene: 16. The length of the CDR3 is 18 residues. DNA for the CDR3: TGTGCCAGCAGTCAGGCCGAGGGGACTAGCGGAGCCCCTTACGAGCAGTACTTC. Its translation: CASSQAEGTSGAPYEQYF.

This clone has a count of ten or more. Here the CDR3 reads CASSPDARDEQYF. CDR3 DNA sequence: TGCGCCAGCAGCCCCGACGCGCGTGACGAGCAGTACTTC. This chain connects TRBV5-1 to TRBJ2-7; D unresolved. CDR1 SGHRS and CDR2 YFSETQ come from the germline V gene. Trimming shortened V by 4 bases and J by 5 bases, and 13 bases separated the two germline ends. The CDR3 contains 13 residues.

The chain recombines TRBV10-3 with TRBJ2-6, with TRBD1 identical over 7 bases. Germline loops: CDR1 ENHRY, CDR2 SYGVKD. This CDR3 contains 19 residues. The V gene end was trimmed by 0 bases and the J gene end by 2 bases; junction bases not matched to a gene: 10. Here the CDR3 reads CAISESQGTVKTGANVLTF. The CDR3, as DNA: TGTGCCATCAGTGAGTCCCAAGGGACAGTGAAGACTGGGGCCAACGTCCTGACTTTC.

This clone was seen a handful of times. V is TRBV28 and J is TRBJ1-6; 11 positions agree with TRBD1. The germline CDR1 and CDR2 sequences are MDHEN and SYDVKM. V was pared by 1 base and J by 6 bases, with 2 bases of the junction left unmatched. CDR3 length: 16 amino acids. CDR3 bases: TGTGCCAGCAGTTTATATGGGACAGGGGGTAATTCACCCCTCCACTTT. This sequence encodes CASSLYGTGGNSPLHF.

V and J are TRBV6-5 and TRBJ1-1; D unclear. The CDR3 loop spans 14 amino acids. Germline CDR1 and CDR2: MNHEY and SVGAGI. The germline V and J ends were trimmed by 2 bases and 5 bases, with 12 bases remaining between them. The chain's CDR3 is CASSYVEGRTEAFF. The CDR3 DNA is TGTGCCAGCAGTTACGTGGAGGGAAGAACTGAAGCTTTCTTT.

This clone came up many times. A much larger clone differs by one base, so this may be a read error. This specimen includes other DNA sequences encoding the same CDR3. The chain links TRBV20-1 to TRBJ1-5, with D maybe TRBD1 (5 bases). The CDR3 totals 14 residues. Germline V lookup: CDR1 DFQATT, CDR2 SNEGSKA (reference sequence). In nucleotides, the CDR3 is TGCAGTGCCACGATACAGACAGCGAATCAGCCCCAGCATTTC. As protein: CSATIQTANQPQHF.

Note on this clone: One junction end does not reproduce the germline sequence, and a read error may be involved. The CDR3 region is CASSSRQGASVNEQFF. The CDR3 DNA reads as TGTGCCAGCAGCTCGAGACAAGGGGCCAGCGTCAATGAGCAGTTCTTT. The chain combines TRBV11-2 with TRBJ2-1; tentative D call: TRBD1 (5 bases). This CDR3 has 16 amino acids. Germline V lookup: CDR1 SGHAT, CDR2 FQNNGV.